This T cell receptor beta chain was recovered during a study of T cells in tuberculosis. Whole-study context: This South African cohort compared adolescents with or without latent tuberculosis against adults with active tuberculosis. Blood was taken before or within 7 days of anti-tuberculosis therapy.

Indicated time point: new active TB diagnosis, blood taken before or within 7 days of starting treatment. This table comes from immunoSEQ multiplex PCR, and its TCRdb copy is limited to in-frame clones, with some not included. This table holds tens of thousands of clones, around 90% found once. This TCR was sampled from an adult with tuberculosis. Sample: PBMCs, taken at tuberculosis diagnosis.

CDR3 loop: CASSRAVAGVNEQFF. In DNA, the CDR3 is TGCGCCAGCAGCCGGGCGGTAGCGGGGGTTAATGAGCAGTTCTTC. V usage is TRBV5-1 and J usage is TRBJ2-1, with 9 bases matching TRBD2. The trim removed 4 bases at V and 7 bases at J, leaving 9 bases unmatched. CDR1 and CDR2 (germline): SGHRS, YFSETQ. This CDR3 has 15 residues.